This paragraph reports one T cell receptor beta chain. The germline V gene encodes CDR1 SGHNT and CDR2 YENEEA. There are 14 residues in the CDR3. Trimming removed 5 bases at V and 6 bases at J, with 17 bases between. The data stem from a study of radiation and T cells in renal cell carcinoma. The treatment: treatment-naive control, cytoreductive nephrectomy. Only in-frame clones appear in the TCRdb table, and some are missing; sequencing was by immunoSEQ multiplex PCR. The sample shows over 8,000 clones, approximately 68% of them seen only once. Sequenced material: tumor tissue, taken from a patient whose treatment was nephrectomy without radiotherapy. This chain connects TRBV11-3 to TRBJ2-7; D remains ambiguous. The TCR was taken from a man in his sixties with renal cell carcinoma. The chain's CDR3 is CASSPGPSAAEQYF. In DNA, the CDR3 is TGTGCCAGCAGCCCCGGGCCCTCTGCCGCCGAGCAGTACTTC.